This T cell receptor beta chain was obtained from a study of blood T cells in healthy people across ages. This clonotype occurred many times. Its target is not known. The authors ran a second PCR of about 6 to 11 cycles using a sample-barcoded 5' primer and a J-beta primer mix. Samples each returned at least 3 million CDR3-containing paired-end reads. TCRdb re-derived calls from the 5' RACE reads in MiXCR, one entry per CDR3 protein. The sample shows about 780,000 distinct CDR3 sequences, about 26% of them seen only once. Study observations and caveats: From one million sequenced T cells, diversity estimates were lower bounds.

This CDR3 region has 16 residues. Germline V gene lookup returns CDR1 SGDLS and CDR2 YYNGEE. Trimming pared 2 bases from V and 0 bases from J, leaving 13 bases between. This same sample was also part of a study on T cells of mothers and their children. That source notes: It was observed that no persistent microchimeric T cell clones could be detected.

The V gene is TRBV9, the J gene TRBJ2-3; no definite D call. The specimen sequenced was blood. The TCR sequence derives from a boy aged 5-17 years in good health. In DNA form, the CDR3 reads TGTGCCAGCAGCGTGGACCAGGCGAGGAGCACAGATACGCAGTATTTT. Its translation: CASSVDQARSTDTQYF.